This T cell receptor (beta chain) is drawn from a study of control samples from healthy donors and cancer patients. Clones were sequenced by immunoSEQ multiplex PCR, and TCRdb holds only the in-frame ones, with some missing. The table includes 130,000 or so clones, roughly 92% detected once. CDR1 is MGHRA, CDR2 YSYEKL, per germline. This CDR3 has 15 residues. Trimming cost V 0 bases and J 8 bases, with 14 bases left between them. This receptor was obtained from a man aged 35 to 55 in good health. The sequenced material came from blood. The gene calls are TRBV4-1 and TRBJ1-5; the D is unclear. CDR3 bases: TGCGCCAGCAGCCAAGATGGACGGATTGCGGAGCCCCAGCATTTT. Encoded protein: CASSQDGRIAEPQHF.